These 19 T cell receptor beta chains originate from one sample sequenced in a study of blood T cell repertoires in COVID-19. Sequencing was performed with immunoSEQ multiplex PCR; in TCRdb, only in-frame clones are kept and a portion is missing. The sample lists more than 300,000 clones, approximately 89% occurring once. The specimen sequenced was peripheral blood. The receptor source for this set is a woman in her 30s with COVID-19, enrolled during active disease.

The J gene is TRBJ2-3, the V gene TRBV6-6; 7 bases are shared with TRBD1. CDR3 length: 16 residues. V was clipped by 0 bases and J by 0 bases; unmatched bases: 3. The V gene's germline CDR1 is MNHNY and CDR2 SVGAGI (reference sequence). DNA for the CDR3: TGTGCCAGCAGTTACTCAGGGGGCGCTAGCACAGATACGCAGTATTTT. Residues: CASSYSGGASTDTQYF.

CDR3: CASTISGNTIYF. The CDR3 coding sequence is TGTGCCAGTACCATCAGTGGAAACACCATATATTTT. The chain is built from TRBV19 and TRBJ1-3; D not certain. V was cut by 7 bases and J by 3 bases, with 7 bases left in between. There are 12 residues in the CDR3. Per germline, CDR1 LNHDA and CDR2 SQIVND (reference sequence).

The V call is TRBV2, the J call TRBJ2-2; 8 nucleotides agree with TRBD1. In germline, CDR1 is SNHLY, CDR2 FYNNEI. CDR3 length: 13 residues. V lost 10 bases and J lost 0; bases outside the gene matches: 1. CDR3 DNA: TGTGCCACACAGGGGGCGAACACCGGGGAGCTGTTTTTT. It translates to CATQGANTGELFF. Full variable domain (missing parts from reference TRBV2 and TRBJ2-2): EPEVTQTPSHQVTQMGQEVILRCVPISNHLYFYWYRQILGQKVEFLVSFYNNEISEKSEIFDDQFSVERPDGSNFTLKIRSTKLEDSAMYFCATQGANTGELFFGEGSRLTVL.

This chain uses TRBV27 with TRBJ1-2; tentatively, D is TRBD1 (6 bases). CDR1 MNHEY and CDR2 SMNVEV come from the germline V gene (reference sequence). CDR3 length equals 14 residues. The V end was cut by 5 bases, the J end by 8 bases, with 18 bases between. This chain's CDR3 is CASSPNSGAEGYTF. The CDR3 DNA is TGTGCCAGCAGTCCCAACTCAGGGGCGGAGGGCTACACCTTC.

The gene calls are TRBV5-6 and TRBJ1-3; no clear D. CDR1 and CDR2 (germline): SGHDT, YYEEEE. The V and J ends lost 4 bases and 0 bases respectively, with 17 bases between them. The CDR3 runs 17 residues. This CDR3 is CASSVVGSVYSGNTIYF. CDR3 DNA sequence: TGTGCCAGCAGCGTGGTTGGCAGCGTCTACTCTGGAAACACCATATATTTT.

The CDR3 loop reads CASSQWTGQNTIYF. The CDR3 DNA reads as TGCGCCAGCAGCCAGTGGACTGGGCAAAACACCATATATTTT. V usage is TRBV4-3 and J usage is TRBJ1-3; D is ambiguous. The V and J ends lost 3 bases and 6 bases respectively, with 12 bases between them. The length of the CDR3 is 14 residues. Germline CDR1 and CDR2: LGHNA and YSLEER.

Comment on this clone: One end of the junction varies from germline; a read error may be responsible. The J gene is TRBJ2-7, the V gene TRBV6-5; 9 positions match TRBD1. Germline V lookup: CDR1 MNHEY, CDR2 SVGAGI. This CDR3 comprises 15 residues. The CDR3 protein is CASSYSGTGSFEQYF. CDR3 sequence (DNA): TGTGCCAGCAGTTACTCCGGGACAGGGTCCTTCGAGCAGTACTTC.

The chain has TRBV3-1 (or the pseudogene TRBV3-2) and TRBJ1-1; perhaps TRBD1 as D (5 bases). CDR3 length equals 13 residues. The germline gives CDR1 LGHDT, CDR2 YNNKEL (reference sequence). V was shortened by 8 bases and J by 4 bases, with 14 bases between the two germline ends. Here the CDR3 reads CASGRQSGTEAFF. CDR3 sequence (DNA): TGTGCCAGCGGAAGACAGTCGGGCACTGAAGCTTTCTTT.

This chain links TRBV3-1 (or the pseudogene TRBV3-2) with TRBJ1-2, with D maybe TRBD1 (6 bases). Trimming left V 0 bases short and J 6 bases short, with 8 bases between. Germline-derived CDR1 and CDR2 are LGHDT and YNNKEL (reference sequence). The CDR3 is 13 amino acids. The CDR3 loop is CASSQEYRDGYTF. DNA of the CDR3: TGTGCCAGCAGCCAAGAATACAGGGATGGCTACACCTTC.

The chain joins TRBV5-4 to TRBJ1-1; tentative D call: TRBD1 (5 bases). CDR1 SGHNT and CDR2 YYREEE come from the germline V gene (reference sequence). Between the trimmed V and J ends, which lost 3 bases and 1 base, there was a span of 10 bases. This CDR3 comprises 14 residues. The CDR3 sequence is CASSWGDRNTEAFF. The CDR3 nucleotides read TGTGCCAGCAGCTGGGGGGACCGGAACACTGAAGCTTTCTTT.

The chain employs TRBV25-1 and TRBJ1-5, with a tentative D call TRBD1 (6 bases). The CDR3 is 14 residues long. Per the germline V gene, CDR1 is MGHDK and CDR2 is SYGVNS. Trimming pared 4 bases from V and 3 bases from J, leaving 10 bases between. CDR3 nucleotides: TGTGCCAGCAGTGGTCCAGGGGCCAATCAGCCCCAGCATTTT. It is translated as CASSGPGANQPQHF.

The genes are TRBV4-3 and TRBJ2-6, with D possibly matching TRBD1 (6 bases). The CDR3 runs 20 residues. V gave up 0 bases and J gave up 0 bases, with 18 bases separating them. From germline, CDR1 is LGHNA and CDR2 YSLEER. The CDR3 is CASSQEIGGHQLSGANVLTF. The CDR3, as DNA: TGCGCCAGCAGCCAAGAAATTGGGGGACATCAACTCTCTGGGGCCAACGTCCTGACTTTC.

The chain's CDR3 is CASSYSSTGENEKLFF. CDR3 in DNA: TGTGCCAGCAGTTACTCCTCGACAGGGGAAAATGAAAAACTGTTTTTT. The rearrangement joins TRBV6-5 to TRBJ1-4; TRBD1 agrees at 8 bases. Losses at the gene ends were 0 bases for V and 5 bases for J; bases not matched to a gene: 5. The CDR3 totals 16 residues. Germline V gives CDR1 MNHEY, CDR2 SVGAGI.

V and J are TRBV18 and TRBJ1-1, with 8 bases that match TRBD1. Unmatched junction bases numbered 7, after V lost 6 bases and J lost 4 bases. The CDR3 is made up of 14 amino acids. Looked up from germline, CDR1 is KGHSH and CDR2 is LQKENI. The DNA for the CDR3 is TGTGCCAGCTCCCTGGGGCAGGGGGCCACTGAAGCTTTCTTT. It codes for CASSLGQGATEAFF.

This chain joins TRBV7-2 and TRBJ1-6; 7 positions match TRBD1. The CDR3 consists of 15 residues. Germline V gene lookup returns CDR1 SGHTA and CDR2 FQGNSA. J was trimmed by 7 bases and V by 1 base; bases with no gene match: 4. The CDR3 DNA reads TGTGCCAGCAGCTTAGTCGGGACAGAAAATTCACCCCTCCACTTT. Translated, it gives CASSLVGTENSPLHF.

As for this clone: A read error may produce the germline difference seen at one junction end. This chain uses TRBV15 with TRBJ2-7; D might be TRBD2 (6 bases). The germline gives CDR1 LNHNV, CDR2 YYDKDF (reference sequence). This CDR3 spans 16 amino acids. The CDR3 DNA follows: TGTGCCACCAGCAGAGATCGGACTAACTTTTTATACGGGCAGTACTTC. This sequence encodes CATSRDRTNFLYGQYF.

The chain joins TRBV13 to TRBJ2-1; D may be TRBD2 (5 bases). Between the trimmed V and J ends, which lost 6 bases and 1 base, there was a span of 16 bases. CDR3 length equals 16 residues. Germline CDR1 and CDR2: PRHDT and FYEKMQ (reference sequence). In nucleotides, the CDR3 is TGTGCCAGCAGTCGACTGGCGGGCGATTCCTACAATGAGCAGTTCTTC. Amino acid sequence: CASSRLAGDSYNEQFF.

This clone has a single count. The chain couples TRBV19 to TRBJ2-4; 10 bases map to TRBD1. V shed 3 bases and J 2 bases; nucleotides not matched to a gene: 10. The CDR3 is 18 amino acids. Germline V gene lookup returns CDR1 LNHDA and CDR2 SQIVND (reference sequence). The CDR3 region is CASSIRTGGSSSKNIQYF. In DNA, the CDR3 is TGTGCCAGTAGTATCCGGACAGGGGGATCTAGCTCCAAAAACATTCAGTACTTC.

The chain links TRBV6-2 or TRBV6-3 to TRBJ1-5, with 7 positions matching TRBD1. CDR1 is MNHEY, CDR2 SVGEGT, per germline. The trim removed 1 base at V and 3 bases at J, leaving 6 bases unmatched. The CDR3 extends over 16 amino acids. The CDR3 region has the DNA TGTGCCAGCAGTTACTTGGGGGGACAGTACAATCAGCCCCAGCATTTT. Protein sequence: CASSYLGGQYNQPQHF.